This TCR beta chain appears in the sequencing data of a study of beta chain features in type 1 diabetes (dated by TCRdb to 2017 to 2018). For the wider study: Mean age, gender distribution, total cell number and subset yield did not differ between patients and healthy donors. Naive and central memory subsets were obtained from all 30 or so donors, but regulatory and stem cell-like memory subsets were isolated from only 8 patients and about eight healthy donors. In the study, TCRB repertoires of sorted circulating CD4+ T cell subsets from recently diagnosed type 1 diabetes patients were compared with those of matched healthy donors. A total of around 100 million sorted cells were examined across all samples, and RNA yield correlated strongly with the number of cells per subset.

The entire amount of isolated RNA was reverse transcribed using the High Capacity cDNA Reverse Transcription Kit, so the sequenced TCRB transcripts were expressed ones. Naive, central memory and regulatory T cell samples underwent deep immunoSEQ sequencing, averaging around 3.9 million total reads per sample. Sorted cells were lysed in RLT buffer and RNA was extracted with DNase-treated RNeasy Micro or Mini kits, depending on cell number. To prevent cross-contamination, each cell subset was processed individually, whereas patient and healthy donor samples were processed jointly. Using the immunoSEQ multiplex PCR, TCRB sequences were amplified from cDNA into 87-bp fragments spanning the CDR3 region. Sequencing of the amplicons was performed on the Illumina HiSeq platform. On the authors' methods: Synthetic template baselines were used to correct PCR bias computationally, reads within Hamming distance 2 were collapsed together, and singletons that could not be merged were discarded. By aligning reads against IMGT, V, D and J genes, CDR3 length, and insertions or deletions at six rearrangement sites were assigned. Within each subset, clonotype counts were normalized to sorted cell number, after which true diversity and Gini coefficients were computed with the tcR R package. The overlap coefficient, calculated on TCRB nucleotide sequences, was used to quantify repertoire sharing. As a proxy for the pre-selection repertoire, out-of-frame TCRB sequences from naive cells were analyzed. TCRdb re-hosts the immuneACCESS table, in-frame sequences only. Its copies lack some clones; in the studies checked, an unresolved V gene accounts for under half of them, and the cause for the rest is not known. V and J calls and clone size are copied from that table; D and trimming were computed from the DNA. In this sample the table shows hundreds of thousands of clones, around a sixth of which occur a single time. The top ten clonotypes cover approximately 0.099% of the sample.

What the research found in general, with its limitations: Sequencing cDNA rather than genomic DNA could over-represent highly expressing activated cells, although activation and CD3 levels did not differ between groups. Naive, central memory and regulatory TCRB repertoires appeared to be more alike among patients than among healthy donors. Because the HLA sub-analyses included only small numbers of individuals, any influence of HLA type on TCRB rearrangement was left unresolved. A moderate but significant shortening of TCRB CDR3 length was observed in type 1 diabetes patients in all four CD4+ subsets. At VDJ recombination sites, patients with type 1 diabetes made fewer insertions and deleted more nucleotides, a pattern implying thymic rearrangement abnormalities. PCR might favor shorter templates, but patient and control samples were amplified and corrected together, so any skew would affect both groups equally.

This clone was seen a few times. Its binding antigen is unknown. The sample holds no much larger clone one base away, and base qualities are not on file. The germline V gene (reference sequence) sets CDR1 to SEHNR and CDR2 to FQNEAQ. Clipping removes 6 bases from V and 1 base from J, with 10 as the unmatched junction base count. The CDR3 contains 18 residues, cysteine and phenylalanine counted. Here the CDR3 DNA is all that survives: 54 bases in frame from base 1. A single peripheral blood draw of about 116 mL on average was collected from each donor into heparinised tubes. A BD FACSAria II and a panel including CD45RO, CCR7, CD25, CD127, CD95 and CD27 were used to sort naive, central memory, regulatory and stem cell-like memory CD4+ T cells. Every sorted population had a purity above 95%. PBMCs were isolated right away by Lymphoprep density gradient centrifugation and were stained directly, without culture. So that batch effects would be minimized, each experiment stained and sorted samples in pairs, pairing one healthy donor with one patient.

The chain is encoded by TRBV7-9 joined to TRBJ2-7; 15 bases in the middle match TRBD2. The receptor was derived from a man aged 18 to 35 in good health. Material: naive CD4+ T cells from blood. Sample cell subset or site, as interpreted from the label and publication: true naive CD4+ T cells. This receptor has the CDR3 CASRYSGTSGGTSYEQYF. The DNA reads as follows: TGTGCCAGCAGATACTCCGGGACTAGCGGGGGGACGTCCTACGAGCAGTACTTC. Here the CDR3 is joined to the reference TRBV7-9 and TRBJ2-7 genes, and the full variable domain is: DTGVSQNPRHKITKRGQNVTFRCDPISEHNRLYWYRQTLGQGPEFLTYFQNEAQLEKSRLLSDRFSAERPKGSFSTLEIQRTEQGDSAMYLCASRYSGTSGGTSYEQYFGPGTRLTVT.